This T cell receptor (beta chain) was recorded in a study of T cells in Graves' hyperthyroidism and ophthalmopathy. Germline assignment: CDR1 LNHDA and CDR2 SQIVND (reference sequence). The CDR3 covers 12 residues. Trimming took 7 bases from V and 5 from J, leaving 11 bases between them. It was RNA transcripts that yielded the amplified TCR beta CDR3 regions. The primer set for the first-round RT-PCR of the TCR CDR3 was HTBI. TCRdb used MiXCR to reprocess the multiplex PCR reads, holding one entry per CDR3 protein. Of some 500,000 distinct CDR3 sequences listed, about 16% are singletons. J is TRBJ1-1 and V is TRBV19; D ambiguous. The TCR was taken from a woman in her twenties or thirties with Graves' ophthalmopathy. The source material was blood. The CDR3 nucleotides read TGTGCCAGTACCCGAGAATTGACTGAAGCTTTCTTT. As protein: CASTRELTEAFF.